What follows are 14 T cell receptor beta chains derived from one specimen sequenced in a study of metastatic and nonmetastatic thyroid tumors. Not a single patient had been given any form of treatment at any point before undergoing thyroid surgery. Using MiXCR, TCRdb reanalyzed the PCR reads. Among 39,000 or so clones, roughly 19% were seen once, and the ten largest hold roughly 18%. Sequencing was performed on blood. The origin of the receptors is a female donor with papillary thyroid cancer or a benign thyroid nodule (not recorded which). Some clones in this sample may be carry-over from other donors' samples.

This clone has just a few counts. The V gene is TRBV19, the J gene TRBJ2-7, with TRBD2 matching 9 bases. CDR3 length equals 15 residues. CDR1 is LNHDA, CDR2 SQIVND, per germline (reference sequence). Germline trimming cut 5 bases from V and 0 bases from J; bases unmatched to any gene: 5. CDR3 in DNA: TGTGCCAGTAGTCCGCATAGCGGGAGCTCCTACGAGCAGTACTTC. It codes for CASSPHSGSSYEQYF.

The table lists this clone with many counts. The rearrangement uses TRBV20-1 and TRBJ2-1, with D perhaps being TRBD1 or TRBD2 (6 bases each). Germline V gene data show CDR1 as DFQATT and CDR2 as SNEGSKA (reference sequence). V lost 3 bases and J lost 0, with 18 bases in between. The CDR3 is made up of 17 amino acids. The CDR3, as DNA: TGCAGTGCTAGGTTGGGTCGGGGGCAGAGCTCCTACAATGAGCAGTTCTTC. This encodes CSARLGRGQSSYNEQFF.

This rearrangement joins TRBV9 to TRBJ2-7, with a possible D match to TRBD2 (5 bases). The V gene's germline CDR1 is SGDLS and CDR2 YYNGEE. V lost 5 bases, J lost 0 bases, and 18 bases lay in between. The CDR3 has 16 residues. The CDR3 here is CASSPRGGSSSYEQYF. CDR3 sequence (DNA): TGTGCCAGCAGTCCTCGAGGAGGTTCTAGCTCCTACGAGCAGTACTTC.

This clone has a count of ten or more. This chain connects TRBV30 to TRBJ2-1; TRBD2 might be the D (5 bases). Trimming cost V 3 bases and J 9 bases, with 18 bases left between them. From germline, CDR1 is GTSNPN and CDR2 SVGIG (reference sequence). This CDR3 is built from 14 residues. The CDR3 protein is CAWRGTRGAFEQFF. The CDR3, as DNA: TGTGCCTGGAGGGGAACTAGAGGAGCATTTGAGCAGTTCTTC.

This clone has just a few counts. The chain links TRBV12-3 or TRBV12-4 to TRBJ2-2; TRBD2 matches 8 bases. The CDR3 is made up of 17 amino acids. The V segment lost 7 bases and the J segment 4 bases; nucleotides outside the gene matches: 14. The CDR3 DNA reads as TGTGCCAGCACTGGGTACAGACTAGCGTCGATCACCGGGGAGCTGTTTTTT. As protein: CASTGYRLASITGELFF.

This clone was observed a few times. At one of its ends the junction is not consistent with the germline gene, which may arise from a read error. This sequence joins TRBV28 and TRBJ2-2, with D tentatively TRBD1 or TRBD2 (5 bases each). The germline gives CDR1 MDHEN, CDR2 SYDVKM. The CDR3 extends over 13 amino acids. In DNA form, the CDR3 reads TGTGCCAGCAGTTGGGACGGACTCGGGGAGTTGTTTTTT. This translates into CASSWDGLGELFF.

This clone occurred many times. This chain uses TRBV28 with TRBJ2-3; unclear D gene. V was trimmed by 6 bases and J by 0 bases, leaving 7 bases between them. Per germline, CDR1 MDHEN and CDR2 SYDVKM. The CDR3 length is 13 residues. CDR3 DNA: TGTGCCAGCAGCGACGGGAGCACAGATACGCAGTATTTT. Encoded protein: CASSDGSTDTQYF.

This clone has at least ten counts. This chain links TRBV12-3 or TRBV12-4 with TRBJ2-2, with D unresolved. V was shortened by 3 bases and J by 5 bases, with 7 bases between the two germline ends. The CDR3 covers 13 residues. The CDR3 sequence is CASSFSRTGELFF. The CDR3 DNA reads TGTGCCAGCAGTTTTAGTCGGACCGGGGAGCTGTTTTTT.

This clone was seen many times. CDR3 in amino acids: CASSEGRVGIQYF. CDR3 nucleotides: TGTGCCAGCAGTGAGGGCCGGGTGGGCATTCAGTACTTC. The rearrangement links TRBV7-6 to TRBJ2-4, with D maybe TRBD2 (5 bases). V was clipped by 6 bases and J by 9 bases, with 15 bases between them. CDR1 is SGHVS and CDR2 is FNYEAQ in the germline V gene. The CDR3 has 13 residues.

The CDR3 loop reads CATIRKGEAVFGYTF. Here the CDR3 DNA reads TGTGCCACCATCAGGAAAGGGGAGGCTGTATTTGGCTACACCTTC. This rearrangement joins TRBV15 to TRBJ1-2; perhaps TRBD1 as D (5 bases). The CDR3 spans 15 residues. The V end was cut by 7 bases, the J end by 7 bases, with 22 bases between. CDR1 and CDR2 from the germline V gene are LNHNV and YYDKDF (reference sequence).

The chain combines TRBV6-1 with TRBJ1-4; D is perhaps TRBD1 (5 bases). Germline CDR1 MNHNS, CDR2 SASEGT. There are 14 residues in the CDR3. Trimming took 6 bases from V and 3 from J, leaving 11 bases between them. CDR3 sequence reads: CASRAGPSNEKLFF. For the CDR3, the DNA is TGTGCCAGCAGAGCGGGACCCTCTAATGAAAAACTGTTTTTT.

This clone is medium-sized within its sample. The junction departs from germline at one end; a sequencing error may be responsible. The chain recombines TRBV28 with TRBJ2-1, with D perhaps matching TRBD1 or TRBD2 (5 bases each). Germline V gives CDR1 MDHEN, CDR2 SYDVKM. The CDR3 runs to 11 residues. CDR3 region: CASRTGTGWIF. For the CDR3, the DNA is TGTGCCAGCAGGACCGGGACCGGATGGATCTTC.

In the case of this clone: Germline is not matched at one junction end, which may reflect a read error. The rearrangement links TRBV11-3 to TRBJ2-3; the match to TRBD2 covers 7 bases. The length of the CDR3 is 14 residues. The germline CDR1 and CDR2 sequences are SGHNT and YENEEA. The DNA of the CDR3 is TGTGCCAGCATCTTAGGGACTATCACAGATACGCAGTATTTT. It encodes CASILGTITDTQYF. Filled out from reference TRBV11-3 and TRBJ2-3, the complete variable domain reads EAGVVQSPRYKIIEKKQPVAFWCNPISGHNTLYWYLQNLGQGPELLIRYENEEAVDDSQLPKDRFSAERLKGVDSTLKIQPAELGDSAVYLCASILGTITDTQYFGPGTRLTVL.

This clone was counted ten times or more. V gene TRBV28 combines with J gene TRBJ2-6; 12 bases map to TRBD1. Germline CDR1 reads MDHEN; CDR2 reads SYDVKM. With V trimmed by 7 bases and J by 1 base, 5 bases remained unmatched. CDR3 length: 17 amino acids. In DNA form, the CDR3 reads TGTGCCAGCAACTCGGGACAGGGGGCTTCTGGGGCCAACGTCCTGACTTTC. Translated: CASNSGQGASGANVLTF. Full variable domain (rest looked up from reference TRBV28 and TRBJ2-6): DVKVTQSSRYLVKRTGEKVFLECVQDMDHENMFWYRQDPGLGLRLIYFSYDVKMKEKGDIPEGYSVSREKKERFSLILESASTNQTSMYLCASNSGQGASGANVLTFGAGSRLTVL.